This T cell receptor (beta chain) was sequenced for a study of blood T cell repertoires in COVID-19. The overall study: T cells, B-cell-depleted T cells, or PBMCs provided the cDNA or gDNA that served as material.

This clone ranks as medium-sized (0.01 to 0.1%). While infection was still active, Seattle patients were enrolled and then followed longitudinally. CDR3 length equals 14 residues. Trimming removed 4 bases from V and 1 base from J; junction bases left unmatched: 3. Germline V lookup: CDR1 SNHLY, CDR2 FYNNEI. The table came from immunoSEQ multiplex PCR; TCRdb's copy has only in-frame clones and leaves some out. The table shows approximately 290,000 clones, with about 85% occurring only once. Sequencing used peripheral blood. The source is a human donor with COVID-19, enrolled during active disease. The donor label of this sample is uncertain. V is TRBV2 and J is TRBJ2-5, with 7 bases identical to TRBD1. The CDR3 region has the DNA TGTGCCAGCAGTGTTGGGACAGTCCAAGAGACCCAGTACTTC. Its translation: CASSVGTVQETQYF.